Listed below are T cell receptor beta chains from one sample, sequenced in a study of OX40 agonist ivuxolimab in advanced cancers. Sequencing used immunoSEQ multiplex PCR; TCRdb keeps in-frame clones, though not all of them. The sample contains under 20,000 clones, about 80% of which appear only once. The sequencing here drew on CD4+ or CD8+ T cells sorted from blood, taken in a trial of the OX40 agonist ivuxolimab. These receptors all stem from an adult with an advanced solid tumor such as melanoma, head and neck, liver or kidney cancer. Both conserved end residues are part of each CDR3. The D gene is left open where the match is weak. Clone size is given for some rows only: seen once, a few or many times, or a class if the clone is expanded.

v_call,d_call,j_call,clone_size,cdr3_aa,cdr3_nt
TRBV9,TRBD1,TRBJ2-3,.,CASSAQTGNADTQYF,TGTGCCAGCAGCGCCCAGACAGGGAACGCAGATACGCAGTATTTT
TRBV6-1,.,TRBJ2-7,.,CASSETVDLEQYF,TGTGCCAGCAGTGAAACAGTAGATCTCGAGCAGTACTTC
TRBV2,TRBD2,TRBJ2-3,.,CASSVTPSGGGQLQYF,TGTGCCAGCAGTGTTACTCCTAGCGGGGGGGGCCAATTGCAGTATTTT
TRBV7-9,TRBD2,TRBJ2-5,once,CASGGGGSETQYF,TGTGCCTCCGGCGGGGGAGGGTCAGAGACCCAGTACTTC
TRBV7-2,.,TRBJ1-4,.,CASSLRADNEKLFF,TGTGCCAGCAGCTTACGGGCGGATAATGAAAAACTGTTTTTT
TRBV4-2,.,TRBJ1-1,.,CASSHTQRNEAFF,TGTGCCAGCAGCCACACACAGAGAAATGAAGCTTTCTTT
TRBV6-5,.,TRBJ2-3,.,CASSSSPHTDTQYF,TGTGCCAGCAGTTCCAGCCCCCACACAGATACGCAGTATTTT
TRBV29-1,.,TRBJ2-7,once,CSVGQNTGKQYF,TGCAGCGTTGGCCAAAACACAGGGAAGCAGTACTTC
TRBV27,TRBD1,TRBJ2-3,.,CASSFSGQGQYTQYF,TGTGCCAGCAGTTTTTCGGGACAGGGTCAATATACGCAGTATTTT
TRBV19,TRBD2,TRBJ2-3,.,CASSPGTSGTDTQYF,TGTGCCAGTTCTCCTGGGACTAGCGGCACAGATACGCAGTATTTT
TRBV5-1,.,TRBJ2-7,.,CASSLGTYSYEQYF,TGCGCCAGCAGCTTGGGTACTTACTCCTACGAGCAGTACTTC
TRBV9,.,TRBJ2-1,.,CASSASPPGVSSEQFF,TGTGCCAGCAGCGCTTCACCCCCCGGAGTCTCCAGCGAGCAGTTCTTC
TRBV7-2,TRBD1,TRBJ1-5,.,CASSSGWGRGQQPQHF,TGTGCCAGCAGCTCCGGTTGGGGGAGGGGGCAACAGCCCCAGCATTTT
TRBV29-1,.,TRBJ2-7,.,CSVMEQGKIYEQYF,TGCAGCGTTATGGAACAGGGCAAGATCTACGAGCAGTACTTC
TRBV28,TRBD1,TRBJ1-5,.,CASGQASNQPQHF,TGTGCCAGCGGACAGGCTAGCAATCAGCCCCAGCATTTT
TRBV2,.,TRBJ1-1,.,CASSQGKTEAFF,TGTGCCAGCAGTCAGGGGAAGACTGAAGCTTTCTTT
TRBV4-2,.,TRBJ2-1,.,CASSQVSAGAYNEQFF,TGTGCCAGCAGCCAAGTTTCAGCGGGCGCCTACAATGAGCAGTTCTTC
TRBV5-4,.,TRBJ2-3,once,CASSPSPSTDTQYF,TGTGCCAGCAGCCCAAGCCCGAGCACAGATACGCAGTATTTT
TRBV7-2,.,TRBJ2-7,.,CASSLRDLNRYEQYF,TGTGCCAGCAGCCTCCGGGACCTAAATCGATACGAGCAGTACTTC
TRBV4-3,TRBD2,TRBJ2-2,.,CASSQEDSGKANTGELFF,TGCGCCAGCAGCCAAGAAGATAGCGGGAAGGCGAACACCGGGGAGCTGTTTTTT
TRBV13,TRBD1,TRBJ1-1,.,CASSSRDRGPRRDTEAFF,TGTGCCAGCAGTTCCCGGGACAGGGGGCCGCGGAGAGACACTGAAGCTTTCTTT
TRBV29-1,.,TRBJ1-3,medium-sized,CSVEDLSGRGSGNTIYF,TGCAGCGTTGAAGATCTAAGTGGCAGGGGATCTGGAAACACCATATATTTT
TRBV19,.,TRBJ1-5,.,CATRDTRNYEPQHF,TGTGCCACCCGGGACACACGAAACTACGAGCCCCAGCATTTT
TRBV6-1,.,TRBJ2-5,.,CASSEALRGTRETQYF,TGTGCCAGCAGTGAAGCGCTCAGGGGGACTAGGGAGACCCAGTACTTC
TRBV28,.,TRBJ2-1,once,CASSPPGIRLNEQFF,TGTGCCAGCAGCCCACCGGGGATCAGGCTTAATGAGCAGTTCTTC
TRBV28,TRBD2,TRBJ2-1,.,CASSFYPSGSPYNEQFF,TGTGCCAGCAGTTTTTACCCTAGCGGGAGCCCCTACAATGAGCAGTTCTTC
TRBV7-2,.,TRBJ2-7,.,CASSLGWRGQRNEQYF,TGTGCCAGCAGCTTAGGGTGGAGGGGGCAAAGAAACGAGCAGTACTTC
TRBV28,.,TRBJ2-7,few,CASSLVGVKREQYF,TGTGCCAGCAGTTTAGTAGGGGTCAAAAGGGAGCAGTACTTC
TRBV19,TRBD1,TRBJ2-7,.,CASSDTGQGAREQYF,TGTGCCAGTAGTGATACGGGACAGGGGGCTCGGGAGCAGTACTTC
TRBV19,.,TRBJ2-1,.,CASSNIRGSGQIEQFF,TGTGCCAGTAGTAATATTAGAGGGTCAGGGCAGATCGAGCAGTTCTTC
TRBV6-1,.,TRBJ1-5,.,CASSGAGRQPQHF,TGTGCCAGCAGTGGGGCAGGGCGACAGCCCCAGCATTTT
TRBV2,TRBD1,TRBJ2-7,.,CASIRGQGAYEQYF,TGTGCCAGCATAAGAGGACAGGGAGCCTACGAGCAGTACTTC
TRBV27,.,TRBJ2-2,.,CASSLSAGTGELFF,TGTGCCAGCAGTTTAAGCGCTGGGACCGGGGAGCTGTTTTTT
TRBV9,TRBD1,TRBJ1-4,.,CASAPTGTGNEKLFF,TGTGCCAGCGCTCCCACCGGGACAGGGAATGAAAAACTGTTTTTT
TRBV11-3,.,TRBJ2-3,.,CASSLGRDTTDTQYF,TGTGCCAGCAGCTTAGGCCGGGACACCACAGATACGCAGTATTTT
TRBV7-2,.,TRBJ2-1,.,CASSLAEYEQFF,TGTGCCAGCAGCTTAGCAGAATACGAGCAGTTCTTC
TRBV6-5,.,TRBJ1-5,.,CASSYLAGKGQPQHF,TGTGCCAGCAGTTACCTGGCCGGTAAGGGTCAGCCCCAGCATTTT
TRBV28,.,TRBJ2-4,.,CASEDALAKNIQYF,TGTGCCAGCGAGGATGCACTAGCCAAAAACATTCAGTACTTC
TRBV6-5,.,TRBJ1-1,.,CASSYSITGSDSEAFF,TGTGCCAGCAGTTACTCGATAACAGGGTCCGATTCTGAAGCTTTCTTT
TRBV10-1,TRBD1,TRBJ1-1,medium-sized,CASSGDRGRLEAFF,TGCGCCAGCAGTGGTGACAGGGGACGCCTTGAAGCTTTCTTT
TRBV6-6,TRBD2,TRBJ2-3,.,CASSPGLAPSTDTQYF,TGTGCCAGCAGCCCAGGACTAGCCCCGAGCACAGATACGCAGTATTTT
TRBV5-6,TRBD1,TRBJ1-2,.,CASSLSRGLTNYGYTF,TGTGCCAGCAGCTTGTCCAGGGGGCTAACTAACTATGGCTACACCTTC
TRBV29-1,.,TRBJ2-6,.,CSVEIGRSGANVLTF,TGCAGCGTTGAGATCGGGAGATCTGGGGCCAACGTCCTGACTTTC
TRBV10-3,TRBD2,TRBJ2-7,.,CAISAAGGGTYEQYF,TGTGCCATCAGTGCCGCCGGCGGGGGTACCTACGAGCAGTACTTC
TRBV15,TRBD1,TRBJ2-7,.,CATSDGDRDSYEQYF,TGTGCCACCAGCGACGGGGACAGGGACTCCTACGAGCAGTACTTC
TRBV6-1,TRBD1,TRBJ1-4,.,CASSDRNRGYLEKLFF,TGTGCCAGCAGTGACCGGAACAGGGGCTACCTCGAAAAACTGTTTTTT
TRBV4-1,.,TRBJ1-4,.,CASSQLERPGDEKLFF,TGCGCCAGCAGCCAGTTGGAGCGACCCGGGGATGAAAAACTGTTTTTT
TRBV6-5,.,TRBJ1-2,.,CASMGRASYGYTF,TGTGCCAGCATGGGCAGAGCATCTTATGGCTACACCTTC
TRBV19,TRBD2,TRBJ2-7,few,CASSPTSGSTFHEQYF,TGTGCCAGTAGTCCCACTAGCGGGAGTACTTTCCACGAGCAGTACTTC
TRBV2,TRBD2,TRBJ2-7,.,CASSRKREGNEQYF,TGTGCCAGCAGTAGGAAGCGGGAGGGCAACGAGCAGTACTTC
TRBV7-9,.,TRBJ2-1,.,CASSPVHNEQFF,TGTGCCAGCAGCCCTGTACACAATGAGCAGTTCTTC
TRBV13,.,TRBJ1-2,.,CASSLGENYGYTF,TGTGCCAGCAGCTTAGGAGAGAACTATGGCTACACCTTC
TRBV6-1,.,TRBJ1-1,.,CASSGQQWGAEAFF,TGTGCCAGCAGTGGACAACAGTGGGGCGCTGAAGCTTTCTTT
TRBV6-6,.,TRBJ1-2,.,CASSQSVYGYTF,TGTGCCAGCAGCCAGTCTGTATATGGCTACACCTTC